Following are 32 T cell receptor beta chains from one sample sequenced in a study of cytomegalovirus exposure and HLA in healthy donors (dated by TCRdb to 2015 to 2018). The library was made by the immunoSEQ multiplex PCR assay. For the multiplex PCR, a mixture combining 60 forward primers for TCR Vbeta segments and 13 reverse primers for TCR Jbeta segments was used. The immuneACCESS repertoire file appears here via TCRdb, limited to in-frame rearrangements. These files lack a portion of the clones; in checked studies, under half of the deficit traces to unresolved V genes, and the cause of the others is not known. This sample is represented by 250,000 or so clones; 85% to 95% of them were singletons. 1.5% to 2% of the sample is in the top ten clones. Sequenced input: PBMCs. These receptors were taken from a girl aged 2 to 10 in good health and CMV-seronegative.

The chain couples TRBV6-6 to TRBJ2-2, with D unresolved. Looked up from germline, CDR1 is MNHNY and CDR2 is SVGAGI (reference sequence). Trimming removed 5 bases at V and 4 bases at J, with 2 bases between. This CDR3 has 11 amino acids. The CDR3 is CASSLTGELFF. DNA for the CDR3: TGTGCCAGCAGTCTCACCGGGGAGCTGTTTTTT.

A few counts support this clone. The chain links TRBV6-5 to TRBJ2-1; the match to TRBD2 covers 8 bases. Looked up from germline, CDR1 is MNHEY and CDR2 is SVGAGI. The CDR3 has 14 residues. The ends lost 2 bases at V and 5 bases at J; junction bases unmatched: 2. The CDR3 nucleotides are TGTGCCAGCAGTTACAGCGGGAGTGACAATGAGCAGTTCTTC. It specifies CASSYSGSDNEQFF.

This rearrangement joins TRBV5-6 to TRBJ2-1; 8 nucleotides match TRBD1. The CDR3 length is 16 residues. Germline V gene data show CDR1 as SGHDT and CDR2 as YYEEEE. After removal of 4 bases from V and 9 bases from J, the junction contained 15 bases not matched to a gene. The CDR3: CASSLGPRQGASEQFF. CDR3 in DNA: TGTGCCAGCAGCCTCGGCCCACGCCAGGGGGCGAGTGAGCAGTTCTTC. Based on the CDR3 plus reference TRBV5-6 and TRBJ2-1, the full variable domain is DAGVTQSPTHLIKTRGQQVTLRCSPKSGHDTVSWYQQALGQGPQFIFQYYEEEERQRGNFPDRFSGHQFPNYSSELNVNALLLGDSALYLCASSLGPRQGASEQFFGPGTRLTVL.

V is TRBV19 and J is TRBJ2-2; 9 nucleotides line up with TRBD1. Germline-derived CDR1 and CDR2 are LNHDA and SQIVND (reference sequence). V lost 3 bases to trimming and J lost 0 bases; unmatched junction nucleotides: 2. The CDR3 sequence is 16 residues long. CDR3: CASSIGQGTNTGELFF. The CDR3, as DNA: TGTGCCAGTAGTATCGGACAGGGGACGAACACCGGGGAGCTGTTTTTT.

The gene calls are TRBV14 and TRBJ2-7, with a weak D call TRBD2 (6 bases). This CDR3 comprises 14 residues. Germline assignment: CDR1 SGHDN and CDR2 FVKESK. The V gene lost 1 base and the J gene lost 1 base, with 8 bases spanning the gap. The CDR3 region is CASSQAGVSYEQYF. The CDR3 DNA reads as TGTGCCAGCAGCCAAGCGGGAGTTTCCTACGAGCAGTACTTC.

This sequence joins TRBV4-1 and TRBJ1-1, with D uncertain. Germline V gives CDR1 MGHRA, CDR2 YSYEKL. The germline V and J ends were trimmed by 6 bases and 0 bases, with 14 bases remaining between them. The length of the CDR3 is 15 residues. The CDR3 nucleotides are TGCGCCAGCAGGCCCCCCGCCGCGCTGAACACTGAAGCTTTCTTT. This codes for CASRPPAALNTEAFF.

Turning to this clone: One end of the junction fails to match germline, which may point to a read error. The chain carries TRBV6-1 and TRBJ2-1, with 8 bases identical to TRBD2. The germline gives CDR1 MNHNS, CDR2 SASEGT. The CDR3 extends over 16 amino acids. CDR3 sequence: CASSGPRTSSHNEQFF. DNA of the CDR3: TGTGCCAGCAGTGGCCCCAGGACTAGCTCCCACAATGAGCAGTTCTTC.

This clone has only a few counts. The chain recombines TRBV6-4 with TRBJ2-1; perhaps TRBD2 as D (6 bases). This CDR3 contains 16 residues. CDR1 MRHNA and CDR2 SNTAGT come from the germline V gene. Trimming cost V 5 bases and J 4 bases, with 18 bases left between them. In DNA form, the CDR3 reads TGTGCCAGCAGTCCCACCGGGGTCGGGGGTTACAATGAGCAGTTCTTC. Translated: CASSPTGVGGYNEQFF.

The genes are TRBV5-6 and TRBJ2-3, with 8 positions matching TRBD2. The germline gives CDR1 SGHDT, CDR2 YYEEEE. The CDR3 extends over 13 amino acids. Trimming cost V 3 bases and J 5 bases; bases outside gene matches: 2. CDR3 DNA sequence: TGTGCCAGCAGCTCCGGGGGGGAAGATACGCAGTATTTT. Amino acid sequence: CASSSGGEDTQYF.

The chain has TRBV6-5 and TRBJ2-3, with D tentatively TRBD1 (5 bases). With 2 bases removed from V and 5 bases from J, the gap between germline ends came to 5 bases. CDR1 is MNHEY and CDR2 is SVGAGI in the germline V gene. The length of the CDR3 is 12 residues. The CDR3 region is CASSYTGDTQYF. The CDR3 nucleotides read TGTGCCAGCAGTTACACAGGAGATACGCAGTATTTT.

This rearrangement joins TRBV15 to TRBJ2-7; 12 bases map to TRBD1. Per the germline V gene, CDR1 is LNHNV and CDR2 is YYDKDF (reference sequence). After removal of 4 bases from V and 5 bases from J, the junction contained 9 bases not matched to a gene. The CDR3 totals 16 residues. The CDR3 loop reads CATSTDPGQGADEQYF. The CDR3 DNA follows: TGTGCCACCAGCACAGACCCGGGACAGGGGGCTGACGAGCAGTACTTC.

This clone was observed once. V is TRBV6-1 and J is TRBJ1-5, with a possible D match to TRBD1 (5 bases). Trimming shortened V by 2 bases and J by 9 bases, and 20 bases separated the two germline ends. CDR1 and CDR2 from the germline V gene are MNHNS and SASEGT. The CDR3 has 16 amino acids. The CDR3 sequence: CASSEWFMRDGGPQHF. CDR3 DNA: TGTGCCAGCAGTGAATGGTTTATGAGGGACGGGGGGCCCCAGCATTTT.

The rearrangement links TRBV28 to TRBJ2-7, with D possibly being TRBD1 (5 bases). Germline-derived CDR1 and CDR2 are MDHEN and SYDVKM. The CDR3 consists of 12 residues. Deletions cut 5 bases from V and 6 bases from J, with 11 bases between. Written as DNA, the CDR3 is TGTGCCAGCAGTAGCAGGGCGGCCGAGCAGTACTTC. It yields the protein CASSSRAAEQYF.

The chain employs TRBV15 and TRBJ2-7, with 7 bases lining up with TRBD1. CDR3 length: 15 amino acids. V was clipped by 1 base and J by 2 bases; unmatched bases: 5. CDR1 is LNHNV, CDR2 YYDKDF, per germline (reference sequence). The CDR3 DNA reads TGTGCCACCAGCAGAGGGACAGGTTCCCCCTACGAGCAGTACTTC. It specifies CATSRGTGSPYEQYF.

The rearrangement uses TRBV18 and TRBJ1-2; 7 bases map to TRBD1. CDR1 and CDR2 (germline): KGHSH, LQKENI. The CDR3 runs to 12 residues. Trimming removed 4 bases from V and 6 bases from J; junction bases left unmatched: 2. The CDR3: CASSQGADGYTF. CDR3 in DNA: TGTGCCAGCTCACAGGGGGCCGATGGCTACACCTTC.

The chain uses TRBV9 and TRBJ2-7; D is uncertain. Deletions cut 2 bases from V and 3 bases from J, with 9 bases between. The CDR3 covers 13 residues. Germline loops: CDR1 SGDLS, CDR2 YYNGEE. This chain's CDR3 is CASSVGSHYEQYF. CDR3 nucleotide sequence: TGTGCCAGCAGCGTGGGCAGTCACTACGAGCAGTACTTC. The complete variable domain, with remaining parts taken from reference TRBV9 and TRBJ2-7, reads DSGVTQTPKHLITATGQRVTLRCSPRSGDLSVYWYQQSLDQGLQFLIQYYNGEERAKGNILERFSAQQFPDLHSELNLSSLELGDSALYFCASSVGSHYEQYFGPGTRLTVT.

This clone was observed a few times. This chain links TRBV4-2 with TRBJ2-7; 7 bases fit TRBD1. V gave up 0 bases and J gave up 0 bases; unmatched junction bases: 8. The V gene's germline CDR1 is LGHNA and CDR2 YNFKEQ. The CDR3 extends over 17 amino acids. CDR3 loop: CASSQEHGQVISYEQYF. CDR3 sequence (DNA): TGTGCCAGCAGCCAAGAGCACGGACAGGTGATCTCCTACGAGCAGTACTTC.

The CDR3 loop reads CASSPALAGVNNEQFF. The CDR3, as DNA: TGTGCCAGCAGCCCAGCCCTAGCGGGAGTTAACAATGAGCAGTTCTTC. This chain uses TRBV4-2 with TRBJ2-1; 10 bases are shared with TRBD2. V gave up 4 bases and J gave up 5 bases; unmatched junction bases: 8. Germline V gives CDR1 LGHNA, CDR2 YNFKEQ. The CDR3 contains 16 residues.

This chain connects TRBV29-1 to TRBJ1-3; D perhaps matches TRBD1 (5 bases). The CDR3 totals 13 residues. Germline-derived CDR1 and CDR2 are SQVTM and ANQGSEA. V lost 6 bases to trimming and J lost 3 bases, with 12 bases between them. For the CDR3, the DNA is TGCAGCGTCGGGGGAGGGTATGGAAACACCATATATTTT. It codes for CSVGGGYGNTIYF.

This sequence joins TRBV7-2 and TRBJ2-3; D remains unclear. Trimming took off 2 bases at V and 0 bases at J, with 9 bases between the two ends. Per the germline V gene, CDR1 is SGHTA and CDR2 is FQGNSA. The CDR3 is made up of 15 amino acids. CDR3 coding DNA: TGTGCCAGCAGCTTACGCGTAAGAAGCACAGATACGCAGTATTTT. Protein sequence: CASSLRVRSTDTQYF.

The chain combines TRBV5-4 with TRBJ1-2; D remains ambiguous. Trimming took off 0 bases at V and 6 bases at J, with 9 bases between the two ends. The CDR3 totals 13 residues. The V gene's germline CDR1 is SGHNT and CDR2 YYREEE (reference sequence). CDR3 nucleotide sequence: TGTGCCAGCAGCTTGGATAGTCTTCATGGCTACACCTTC. Amino acid sequence: CASSLDSLHGYTF. Complete variable domain (other parts from reference TRBV5-4 and TRBJ1-2): ETGVTQSPTHLIKTRGQQVTLRCSSQSGHNTVSWYQQALGQGPQFIFQYYREEENGRGNFPPRFSGLQFPNYSSELNVNALELDDSALYLCASSLDSLHGYTFGSGTRLTVV.

This clone was seen just once. The chain carries TRBV5-1 and TRBJ2-2, with D possibly TRBD2 on 7 matching bases. Per the germline V gene, CDR1 is SGHRS and CDR2 is YFSETQ. Trimming removed 4 bases from V and 0 bases from J, with 10 bases in between. The CDR3 extends over 15 amino acids. DNA for the CDR3: TGCGCCAGCAGCCGCGGGGGCTCGAACACCGGGGAGCTGTTTTTT. This encodes CASSRGGSNTGELFF.

The gene calls are TRBV5-6 and TRBJ2-5, with a tentative D call TRBD2 (5 bases). Germline V gene data show CDR1 as SGHDT and CDR2 as YYEEEE. The CDR3 is made up of 13 amino acids. V gave up 5 bases and J gave up 6 bases, with 14 bases separating them. The chain's CDR3 is CASRDSREQTQYF. CDR3 nucleotides: TGTGCCAGCAGGGACTCTAGAGAGCAGACCCAGTACTTC. Full variable domain (missing parts from reference TRBV5-6 and TRBJ2-5): DAGVTQSPTHLIKTRGQQVTLRCSPKSGHDTVSWYQQALGQGPQFIFQYYEEEERQRGNFPDRFSGHQFPNYSSELNVNALLLGDSALYLCASRDSREQTQYFGPGTRLLVL.

V and J are TRBV11-2 and TRBJ2-5; 13 bases map to TRBD2. Germline V gives CDR1 SGHAT, CDR2 FQNNGV. The V gene end was trimmed by 4 bases and the J gene end by 2 bases; junction bases not matched to a gene: 4. This CDR3 contains 16 residues. The CDR3 DNA is TGTGCCAGCAGCTGGACTAGCGGGGGCCAACAAGAGACCCAGTACTTC. Its protein product is CASSWTSGGQQETQYF. Combining the CDR3 with reference TRBV11-2 and TRBJ2-5 gives the whole variable domain EAGVAQSPRYKIIEKRQSVAFWCNPISGHATLYWYQQILGQGPKLLIQFQNNGVVDDSQLPKDRFSAERLKGVDSTLKIQPAKLEDSAVYLCASSWTSGGQQETQYFGPGTRLLVL.

V and J are TRBV28 and TRBJ1-1, with 9 bases that match TRBD1. Germline CDR1 is MDHEN and CDR2 is SYDVKM. The CDR3 loop spans 14 amino acids. J lost 12 bases, V lost 5 bases, and 13 bases had no gene match. The CDR3 coding sequence is TGTGCCAGCAGTCGCCTACCGGGACAGGGTACCTCTTTCTTT. Encoded protein: CASSRLPGQGTSFF.

This chain connects TRBV6-1 to TRBJ1-2, with D perhaps matching TRBD1 (5 bases). The V gene's germline CDR1 is MNHNS and CDR2 SASEGT. V dropped 0 bases and J dropped 4 bases, with 12 bases sitting between them. The CDR3 spans 15 residues. Written as DNA, the CDR3 is TGTGCCAGCAGTGAAGCGGGGGGACGGCTCTATGGCTACACCTTC. Its protein product is CASSEAGGRLYGYTF.

The genes are TRBV5-6 and TRBJ1-2; 11 nucleotides align to TRBD1. Germline-derived CDR1 and CDR2 are SGHDT and YYEEEE. The V and J ends lost 0 bases and 7 bases, in that order; junction bases with no gene match: 2. The CDR3 extends over 14 amino acids. CDR3 coding DNA: TGTGCCAGCAGCTTGGGGACAGGGGGCGGTGGCTACACCTTC. The encoded protein is CASSLGTGGGGYTF.

The rearrangement links TRBV27 to TRBJ2-7, with 8 bases aligning to TRBD1. CDR3 length equals 14 residues. Per the germline V gene, CDR1 is MNHEY and CDR2 is SMNVEV (reference sequence). The ends lost 3 bases at V and 1 base at J; junction bases unmatched: 2. The CDR3 sequence: CASSFGTGSYEQYF. In DNA, the CDR3 is TGTGCCAGCAGTTTTGGGACAGGATCCTACGAGCAGTACTTC.

This clone occurred a few times. V and J are TRBV30 and TRBJ1-2; 7 nucleotides line up with TRBD1. The CDR3 covers 16 residues. In germline, CDR1 is GTSNPN, CDR2 SVGIG (reference sequence). The J segment lost 1 base and the V segment lost 0 bases, leaving 8 bases of the junction unmatched. Here the CDR3 reads CAWSVRWDRNNYGYTF. The CDR3 DNA is TGTGCCTGGAGTGTACGGTGGGACAGAAATAACTATGGCTACACCTTC. The full variable domain, in which reference TRBV30 and TRBJ1-2 provide the parts outside the CDR3, is SQTIHQWPATLVQPVGSPLSLECTVEGTSNPNLYWYRQAAGRGLQLLFYSVGIGQISSEVPQNLSASRPQDRQFILSSKKLLLSDSGFYLCAWSVRWDRNNYGYTFGSGTRLTVV.

The chain has TRBV28 and TRBJ2-1; 9 bases match TRBD1. V was clipped by 3 bases and J by 7 bases; unmatched bases: 22. The CDR3 covers 20 residues. Germline CDR1 MDHEN, CDR2 SYDVKM. CDR3: CASSFPSGTGILRPPNEQFF. DNA of the CDR3: TGTGCCAGCAGTTTCCCGTCCGGGACAGGGATCCTTAGGCCACCAAATGAGCAGTTCTTC.

The chain combines TRBV5-1 with TRBJ1-5; possible D gene TRBD1, 6 bases. Germline V gives CDR1 SGHRS, CDR2 YFSETQ. The CDR3 is made up of 13 amino acids. With 0 bases removed from V and 5 bases from J, the gap between germline ends came to 6 bases. The CDR3 DNA sequence: TGCGCCAGCAGCTTGGGGGGGCATCAGCCCCAGCATTTT. This codes for CASSLGGHQPQHF.

The chain has TRBV5-5 and TRBJ2-7; 11 bases align to TRBD2. Losses at the gene ends were 1 base for V and 0 bases for J; bases not matched to a gene: 6. The germline V gene has CDR1 SGHKS and CDR2 YYEKEE (reference sequence). The CDR3 runs 17 residues. The DNA for the CDR3 is TGTGCCAGCAGCTTGTTCACTAGCGGGGGAAACTCCTACGAGCAGTACTTC. Amino acids: CASSLFTSGGNSYEQYF.